Listed below are T cell receptor beta chains from one sample, sequenced in a study of T cells in Graves' hyperthyroidism and ophthalmopathy. TCRdb itself ran the multiplex PCR reads through MiXCR, one entry per CDR3 protein. The sample lists around 420,000 distinct CDR3 sequences, roughly 15% occurring once. The sequenced sample was blood. The receptors stem from a young woman with Graves' hyperthyroidism. The CDR3 runs from the conserved cysteine through the conserved F or W. A D gene is named only where the DNA matches it firmly. Clone size is given for some rows only: seen once, a few or many times, or a class if the clone is expanded.

clone size | J gene | V gene | D gene | CDR3 DNA | CDR3 protein
many | TRBJ1-5 | TRBV6-1 | NA | TGTGCCAGCAGTGAAGCGGGGGGCGGGAGTCAGCCCCAGCATTTT | CASSEAGGGSQPQHF
many | TRBJ1-2 | TRBV6-1 | NA | TGTGCCAGCAGTGAATCTCGCCAGGGCGTCTATGGCTACACCTTC | CASSESRQGVYGYTF
many | TRBJ2-3 | TRBV27 | NA | TGTGCCAGCAGTCTGCGGGTGGGAAGGGCAGATACGCAGTATTTT | CASSLRVGRADTQYF
NA | TRBJ2-1 | TRBV15 | NA | TGTGCCACCAGCAGAGATCTTAGAGGAAGGGATGAGCAGTTCTTC | CATSRDLRGRDEQFF
NA | TRBJ2-2 | TRBV11-3 | NA | TGTGCCAGCAGCTTCGTATCCGGGGAGCTGTTTTTT | CASSFVSGELFF
many | TRBJ1-2 | TRBV3-1 | NA | TGTGCCAGCAGCCAAGATACTGGGTGGGGCTACACCTTC | CASSQDTGWGYTF
NA | TRBJ2-6 | TRBV5-1 | NA | TGCGCCAGCAGCCCTCGGAGGACAACTACCGGAGCGGACTCTGGGGCCAACGTCCTGACTTTC | CASSPRRTTTGADSGANVLTF
NA | TRBJ2-2 | TRBV25-1 | NA | TGTGCCAGCAGTGAAGGGGTGATGTTGACCGGGGAGCTGTTTTTT | CASSEGVMLTGELFF
many | TRBJ2-1 | TRBV18 | TRBD2 | TGTGCCAGCTCACCCGAACTAGCGGGAGGAAACGGTGATGAGCAGTTCTTC | CASSPELAGGNGDEQFF
few | TRBJ2-7 | TRBV4-2 | TRBD2 | TGTGCCAGCAGCCGGGGACTAGCGGCAAACTACGAGCAGTACTTC | CASSRGLAANYEQYF
NA | TRBJ1-3 | TRBV5-1 | NA | TGCGCCAGCAGCTTGGACAGCCCTGGAAACACCATATATTTT | CASSLDSPGNTIYF
many | TRBJ1-1 | TRBV28 | NA | TGTGCCAGCAGTCCCATGGCAGGGATTATCACTGAAGCTTTCTTT | CASSPMAGIITEAFF
few | TRBJ2-5 | TRBV14 | NA | TGTGCCAGCAGCCCCGGGGAGCAAGAGACCCAGTACTTC | CASSPGEQETQYF
few | TRBJ2-1 | TRBV27 | NA | TGTGCCAGCAGTTTGTGGCAGGGCTCAGGTAACAATGAGCAGTTCTTC | CASSLWQGSGNNEQFF
many | TRBJ2-7 | TRBV29-1 | NA | TGCAGCGTTGCTGGGTTAGGCGGGACCTTCTCCTACGAGCAGTACTTC | CSVAGLGGTFSYEQYF
few | TRBJ1-2 | TRBV2 | NA | TGTGCCAGCAGTGAAAGGGACCGAGTTTCCTGTGGCTACACCTTC | CASSERDRVSCGYTF
few | TRBJ2-5 | TRBV19 | TRBD1 | TGTGCCAGTAGTATAGGGGGACAGGGTAAGGAGACCCAGTACTTC | CASSIGGQGKETQYF
many | TRBJ2-3 | TRBV28 | NA | TGTGCCAGCCTTGACGGGAGCACAGATACGCAGTATTTT | CASLDGSTDTQYF
NA | TRBJ1-1 | TRBV7-9 | NA | TGTGCCAGCAGTTCCGGGAGGTTTTACAGAGCCGAACCGGGGCGCAACACTGAAGCTTTCTTT | CASSSGRFYRAEPGRNTEAFF
many | TRBJ2-3 | TRBV20-1 | NA | TGCAGTGTCGACTCCTCGTTTAATACGCAGTATTTT | CSVDSSFNTQYF
few | TRBJ2-3 | TRBV19 | TRBD1 | TGTGCCAGTAGTAACAGGGGAACAGATACGCAGTATTTT | CASSNRGTDTQYF
many | TRBJ2-7 | TRBV27 | TRBD1 | TGTGCCAGCAGTTTTTGGGACAGGGTGTACGAGCAGTACTTC | CASSFWDRVYEQYF
many | TRBJ2-7 | TRBV7-2 | TRBD1 | TGTGCCAGCAGCCGTAAATGGGGACAGGGGGCAGGCGAGCAGTACTTC | CASSRKWGQGAGEQYF
many | TRBJ2-3 | TRBV11-2 | TRBD2 | TGTGCCAGCAGCCCCACTCTAGCGGGGGGGGATACGCAGTATTTT | CASSPTLAGGDTQYF
NA | TRBJ2-7 | TRBV27 | TRBD2 | TGTGCCAGCAGTTTAGGACTAGCGGTCCCCTACGAGCAGTACTTC | CASSLGLAVPYEQYF
many | TRBJ1-2 | TRBV18 | NA | TGTGCCAGCTCACGTACAGGGTCCAACTATGGCTACACCTTC | CASSRTGSNYGYTF
few | TRBJ2-5 | TRBV5-1 | NA | TGCGCCAGCAGCTTGGGTTCGGGGCTTGGGGAGACCCAGTACTTC | CASSLGSGLGETQYF
NA | TRBJ2-2 | TRBV7-6 | NA | TGTGCCAGCAGCTCTCCCGCGTCGAACACCGGGGAGCTGTTTTTT | CASSSPASNTGELFF
few | TRBJ1-6 | TRBV20-1 | NA | TGCAGTGCTAGCACAGGGCCGGATTCACCCCTCCACTTT | CSASTGPDSPLHF
many | TRBJ2-3 | TRBV15 | NA | TGTGCCACCAGTCCTTCCGGGGAGGCAGATACGCAGTATTTT | CATSPSGEADTQYF
NA | TRBJ1-3 | TRBV7-2 | NA | TGTGCCAGCACCACTTTTACGGGAGGTGGAAACACCATATATTTT | CASTTFTGGGNTIYF
many | TRBJ2-1 | TRBV20-1 | TRBD2 | TGCAGTGCTACCCGACCGCGGGAGAAGGGGTTCTTC | CSATRPREKGFF
once | TRBJ2-7 | TRBV6-5 | NA | TGTGCCAGCAGTTATAATTTATCACAGGGACCCTACGAGCAGTACTTC | CASSYNLSQGPYEQYF
NA | TRBJ2-5 | TRBV30 | NA | TGTGCCTGGAGCAACCCTAGCGCTAAGACGGAGACCCAGTACTTC | CAWSNPSAKTETQYF
NA | TRBJ2-7 | TRBV14 | NA | TGTGCCAGCAGCCCCCCCGGGGCAGGGGTCTACGAGCAGTACTTC | CASSPPGAGVYEQYF
NA | TRBJ1-1 | TRBV5-6 | NA | TGTGCCAGCAGCTTCGGGTCGCGGGTCGGGGGCACTGAAGCTTTCTTT | CASSFGSRVGGTEAFF
many | TRBJ1-1 | TRBV5-1 | NA | TGCGCCAGCAGCCGGGGGATTGAAATAGCTGAAGCTTTCTTT | CASSRGIEIAEAFF
many | TRBJ1-2 | TRBV18 | NA | TGTGCCAGCTCACCACCTGGTGGCAGGGGCGGCTATGGCTACACCTTC | CASSPPGGRGGYGYTF